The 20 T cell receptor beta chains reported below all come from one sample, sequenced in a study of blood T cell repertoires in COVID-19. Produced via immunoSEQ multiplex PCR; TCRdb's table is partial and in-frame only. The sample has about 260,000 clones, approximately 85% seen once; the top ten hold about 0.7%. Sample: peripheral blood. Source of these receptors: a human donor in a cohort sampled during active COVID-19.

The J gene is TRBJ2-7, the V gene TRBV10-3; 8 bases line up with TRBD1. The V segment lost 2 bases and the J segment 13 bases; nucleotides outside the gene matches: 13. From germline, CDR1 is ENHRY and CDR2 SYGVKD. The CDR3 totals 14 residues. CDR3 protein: CAISEPGDRLHEYF. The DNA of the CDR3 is TGTGCCATCAGTGAGCCTGGGGACAGGCTTCACGAATACTTC.

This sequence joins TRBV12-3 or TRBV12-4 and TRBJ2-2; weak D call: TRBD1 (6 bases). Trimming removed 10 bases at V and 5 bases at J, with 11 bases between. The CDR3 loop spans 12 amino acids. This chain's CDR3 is CATHRETGELFF. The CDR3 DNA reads TGTGCCACCCACAGGGAAACCGGGGAGCTGTTTTTT.

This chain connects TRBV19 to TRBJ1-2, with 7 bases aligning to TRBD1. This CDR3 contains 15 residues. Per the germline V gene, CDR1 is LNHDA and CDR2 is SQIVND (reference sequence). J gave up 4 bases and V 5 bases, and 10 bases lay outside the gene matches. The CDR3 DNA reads TGTGCCAGTAGTCCCGACATCTCAGGGGGCTATGGCTACACCTTC. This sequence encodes CASSPDISGGYGYTF. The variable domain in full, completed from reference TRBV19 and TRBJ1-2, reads DGGITQSPKYLFRKEGQNVTLSCEQNLNHDAMYWYRQDPGQGLRLIYYSQIVNDFQKGDIAEGYSVSREKKESFPLTVTSAQKNPTAFYLCASSPDISGGYGYTFGSGTRLTVV.

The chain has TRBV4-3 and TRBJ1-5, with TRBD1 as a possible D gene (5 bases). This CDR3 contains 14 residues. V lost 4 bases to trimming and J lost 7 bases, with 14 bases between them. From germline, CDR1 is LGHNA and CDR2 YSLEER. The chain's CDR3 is CASSLGEGRQPQHF. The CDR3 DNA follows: TGCGCCAGCAGCCTGGGGGAGGGGCGCCAGCCCCAGCATTTT.

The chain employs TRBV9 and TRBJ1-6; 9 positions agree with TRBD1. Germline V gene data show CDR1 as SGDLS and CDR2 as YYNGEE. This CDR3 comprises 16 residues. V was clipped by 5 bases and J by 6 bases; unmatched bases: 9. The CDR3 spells CASSDFRTGANSPLHF. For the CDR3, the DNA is TGTGCCAGCAGTGACTTTCGGACAGGGGCTAATTCACCCCTCCACTTT. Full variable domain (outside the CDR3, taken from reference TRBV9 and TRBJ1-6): DSGVTQTPKHLITATGQRVTLRCSPRSGDLSVYWYQQSLDQGLQFLIQYYNGEERAKGNILERFSAQQFPDLHSELNLSSLELGDSALYFCASSDFRTGANSPLHFGNGTRLTVT.

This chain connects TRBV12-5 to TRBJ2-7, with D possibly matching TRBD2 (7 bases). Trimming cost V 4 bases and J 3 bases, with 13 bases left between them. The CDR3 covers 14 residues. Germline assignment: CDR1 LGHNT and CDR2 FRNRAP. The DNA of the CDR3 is TGTGCTAGTGGTTCTCGGGGAGGGGGCTACGAGCAGTACTTC. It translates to CASGSRGGGYEQYF. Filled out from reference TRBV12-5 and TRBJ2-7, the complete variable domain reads DARVTQTPRHKVTEMGQEVTMRCQPILGHNTVFWYRQTMMQGLELLAYFRNRAPLDDSGMPKDRFSAEMPDATLATLKIQPSEPRDSAVYFCASGSRGGGYEQYFGPGTRLTVT.

This CDR3 reads CASSSTKYRGVGTPLHF. In nucleotides, the CDR3 is TGTGCCAGCAGCTCAACAAAATACAGGGGCGTTGGGACACCCCTCCACTTT. This rearrangement joins TRBV7-8 to TRBJ1-6; 7 bases are shared with TRBD1. V was pared by 4 bases and J by 11 bases, with 17 bases of the junction left unmatched. Germline CDR1 SGHVS, CDR2 FQNEAQ. This CDR3 comprises 17 residues.

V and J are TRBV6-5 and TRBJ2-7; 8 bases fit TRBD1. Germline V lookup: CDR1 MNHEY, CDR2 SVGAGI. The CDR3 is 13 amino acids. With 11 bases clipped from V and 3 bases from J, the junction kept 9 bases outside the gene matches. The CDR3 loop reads CASRDRFHYEQYF. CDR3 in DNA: TGTGCCTCACGGGACAGGTTTCACTACGAGCAGTACTTC.

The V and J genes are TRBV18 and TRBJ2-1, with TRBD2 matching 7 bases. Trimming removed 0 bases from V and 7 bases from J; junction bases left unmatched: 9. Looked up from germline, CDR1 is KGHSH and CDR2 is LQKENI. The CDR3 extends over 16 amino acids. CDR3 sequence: CASSPPGLAAGNEQFF. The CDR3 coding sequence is TGTGCCAGCTCACCACCGGGCCTAGCGGCGGGGAATGAGCAGTTCTTC.

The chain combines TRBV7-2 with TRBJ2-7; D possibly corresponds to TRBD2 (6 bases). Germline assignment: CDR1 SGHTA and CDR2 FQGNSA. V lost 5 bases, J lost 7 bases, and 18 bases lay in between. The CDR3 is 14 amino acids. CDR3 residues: CASSPTRTVVEQYF. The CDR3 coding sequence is TGTGCCAGCAGCCCGACTAGAACCGTTGTAGAGCAGTACTTC.

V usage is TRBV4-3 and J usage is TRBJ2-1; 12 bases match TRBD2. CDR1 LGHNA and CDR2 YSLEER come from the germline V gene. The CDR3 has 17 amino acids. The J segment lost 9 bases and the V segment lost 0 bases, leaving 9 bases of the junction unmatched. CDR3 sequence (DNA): TGCGCCAGCAGCCAAGATCGGTCTAGCGGGAGGGCCGGTGAGCAGTTCTTC. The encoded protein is CASSQDRSSGRAGEQFF.

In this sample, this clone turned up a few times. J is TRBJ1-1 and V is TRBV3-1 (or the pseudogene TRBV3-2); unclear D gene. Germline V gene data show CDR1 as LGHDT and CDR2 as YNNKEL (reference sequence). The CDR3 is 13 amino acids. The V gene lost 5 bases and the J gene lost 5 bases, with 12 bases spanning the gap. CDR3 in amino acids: CASSSTSPTEAFF. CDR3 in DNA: TGTGCCAGCAGCTCAACTAGCCCGACTGAAGCTTTCTTT.

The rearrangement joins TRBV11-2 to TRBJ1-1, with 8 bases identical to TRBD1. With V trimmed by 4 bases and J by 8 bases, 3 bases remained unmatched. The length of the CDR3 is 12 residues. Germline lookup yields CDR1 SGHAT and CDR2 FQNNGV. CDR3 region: CASSYQGAEAFF. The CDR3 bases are TGTGCCAGCAGCTATCAGGGGGCAGAAGCTTTCTTT.

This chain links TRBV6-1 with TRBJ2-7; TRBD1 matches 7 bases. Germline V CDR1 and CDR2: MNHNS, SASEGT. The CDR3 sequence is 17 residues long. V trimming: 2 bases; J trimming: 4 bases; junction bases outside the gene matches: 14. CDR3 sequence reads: CASSEWTPVDRVYEQYF. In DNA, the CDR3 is TGTGCCAGCAGTGAATGGACCCCGGTTGACAGGGTTTACGAGCAGTACTTC.

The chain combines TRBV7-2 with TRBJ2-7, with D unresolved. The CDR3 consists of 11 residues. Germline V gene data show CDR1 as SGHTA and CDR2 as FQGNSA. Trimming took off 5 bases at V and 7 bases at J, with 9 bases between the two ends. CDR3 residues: CASSQANEQYF. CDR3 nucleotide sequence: TGTGCCAGCAGCCAAGCGAATGAGCAGTACTTC.

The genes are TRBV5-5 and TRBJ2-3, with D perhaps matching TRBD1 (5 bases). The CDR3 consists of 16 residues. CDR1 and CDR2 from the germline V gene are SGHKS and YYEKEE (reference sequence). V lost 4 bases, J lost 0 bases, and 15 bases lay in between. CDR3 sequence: CASSLKGLTSTDTQYF. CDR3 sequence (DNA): TGTGCCAGCAGCCTGAAGGGGCTCACTAGCACAGATACGCAGTATTTT.

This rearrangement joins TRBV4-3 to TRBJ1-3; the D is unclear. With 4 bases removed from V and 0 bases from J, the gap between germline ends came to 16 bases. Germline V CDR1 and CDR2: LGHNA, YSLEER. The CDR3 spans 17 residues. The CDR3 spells CASSRSVVTFSGNTIYF. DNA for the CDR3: TGCGCCAGCAGCCGGAGTGTGGTTACTTTCTCTGGAAACACCATATATTTT.

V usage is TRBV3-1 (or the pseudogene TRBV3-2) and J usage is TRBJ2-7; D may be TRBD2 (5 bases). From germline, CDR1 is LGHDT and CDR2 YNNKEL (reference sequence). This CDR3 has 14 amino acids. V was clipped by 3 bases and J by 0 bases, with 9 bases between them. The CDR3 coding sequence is TGTGCCAGCAGCCATGGGAGAAGCTCCTACGAGCAGTACTTC. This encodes CASSHGRSSYEQYF.

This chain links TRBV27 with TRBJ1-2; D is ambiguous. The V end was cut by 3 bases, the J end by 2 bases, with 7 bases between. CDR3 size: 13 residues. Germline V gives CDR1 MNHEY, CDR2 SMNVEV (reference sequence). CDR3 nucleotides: TGTGCCAGCAGTTTGGGCGGGAACTATGGCTACACCTTC. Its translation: CASSLGGNYGYTF.

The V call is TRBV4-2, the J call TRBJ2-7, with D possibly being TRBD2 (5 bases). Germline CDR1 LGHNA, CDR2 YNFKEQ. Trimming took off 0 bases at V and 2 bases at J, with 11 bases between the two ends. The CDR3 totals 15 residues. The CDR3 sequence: CASSQDRLAPYEQYF. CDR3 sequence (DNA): TGTGCCAGCAGCCAAGATAGGCTAGCCCCCTACGAGCAGTACTTC.